This TCR beta chain derives from a study of T-cell reconstitution after alpha-beta-depleted transplantation in children. Unique molecular identifiers were incorporated into the prepared TCRbeta library. TCRdb processed the PCR reads anew with MiXCR; each CDR3 protein has one entry. The data show about 400,000 distinct CDR3 sequences, with roughly 15% seen just once and about 4% held by the top ten. This CDR3 has 17 amino acids. V shed 3 bases, J shed 7 bases, and the junction held 17 bases outside the gene matches. From germline, CDR1 is DFQATT and CDR2 SNEGSKA (reference sequence). This clonotype was recorded at least ten times.

The J gene is TRBJ2-5, the V gene TRBV20-1; TRBD1 agrees at 10 bases. The clonotype originates from a human donor who donated a stem cell graft to a child with Fanconi anemia. This specimen was PBMCs, taken from the stem cell graft. In nucleotides, the CDR3 is TGCAGTGCTAGGCTCCAGACAGGGGGCTCTTTAACGGGGACCCAGTACTTC. It translates to CSARLQTGGSLTGTQYF.